This entry is about one T cell receptor beta chain. The data are from a study of blood T cell repertoires in COVID-19. Sequencing used immunoSEQ multiplex PCR; TCRdb keeps in-frame clones, though not all of them. Among 150,000 or so clones listed, around 80% were seen once. The CDR3 sequence is 17 residues long. Germline CDR1 is LGHNA and CDR2 is YSLEER. V gave up 0 bases and J gave up 5 bases; unmatched junction bases: 5. This clonotype was sampled from an elderly woman with acute or convalescent COVID-19. The chain is built from TRBV4-3 and TRBJ2-1, with 12 bases identical to TRBD2. Material: peripheral blood. CDR3 sequence reads: CASSQDPLAGGNNEQFF. CDR3 DNA: TGCGCCAGCAGCCAAGATCCCCTAGCGGGGGGGAACAATGAGCAGTTCTTC.